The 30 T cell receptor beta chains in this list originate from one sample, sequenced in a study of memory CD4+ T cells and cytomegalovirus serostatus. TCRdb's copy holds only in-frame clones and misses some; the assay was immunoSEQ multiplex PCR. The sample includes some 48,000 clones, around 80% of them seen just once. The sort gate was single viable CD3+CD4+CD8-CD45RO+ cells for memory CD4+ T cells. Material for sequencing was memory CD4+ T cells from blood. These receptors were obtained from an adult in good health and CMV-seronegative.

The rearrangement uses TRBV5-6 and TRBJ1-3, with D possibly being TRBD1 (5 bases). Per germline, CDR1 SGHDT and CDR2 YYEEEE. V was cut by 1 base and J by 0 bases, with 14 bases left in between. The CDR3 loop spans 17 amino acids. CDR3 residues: CASSLMGPNSSGNTIYF. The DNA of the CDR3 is TGTGCCAGCAGCTTGATGGGACCGAATAGCTCTGGAAACACCATATATTTT.

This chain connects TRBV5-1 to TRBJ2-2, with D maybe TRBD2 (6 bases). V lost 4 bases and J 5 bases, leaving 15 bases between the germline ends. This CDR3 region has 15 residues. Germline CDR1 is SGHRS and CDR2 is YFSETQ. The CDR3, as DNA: TGCGCCAGCAGCCCTCGACTAGTTGGGACCGGGGAGCTGTTTTTT. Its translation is CASSPRLVGTGELFF.

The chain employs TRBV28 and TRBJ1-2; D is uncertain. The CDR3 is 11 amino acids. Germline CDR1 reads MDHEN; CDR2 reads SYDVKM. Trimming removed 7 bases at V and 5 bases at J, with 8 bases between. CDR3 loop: CASNTRYGYTF. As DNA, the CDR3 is TGTGCCAGCAATACCAGATATGGCTACACCTTC.

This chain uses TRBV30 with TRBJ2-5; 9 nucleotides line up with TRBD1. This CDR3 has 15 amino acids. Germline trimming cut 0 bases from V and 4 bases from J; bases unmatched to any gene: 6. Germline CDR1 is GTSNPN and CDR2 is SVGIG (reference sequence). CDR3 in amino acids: CAWSVLQGAAETQYF. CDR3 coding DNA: TGTGCCTGGAGTGTACTACAGGGGGCAGCAGAGACCCAGTACTTC. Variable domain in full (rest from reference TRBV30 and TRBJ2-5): SQTIHQWPATLVQPVGSPLSLECTVEGTSNPNLYWYRQAAGRGLQLLFYSVGIGQISSEVPQNLSASRPQDRQFILSSKKLLLSDSGFYLCAWSVLQGAAETQYFGPGTRLLVL.

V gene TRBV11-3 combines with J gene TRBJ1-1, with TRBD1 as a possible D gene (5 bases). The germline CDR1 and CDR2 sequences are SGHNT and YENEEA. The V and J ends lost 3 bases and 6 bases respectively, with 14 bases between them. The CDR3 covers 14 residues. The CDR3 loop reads CASSLGLGAAEAFF. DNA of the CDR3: TGTGCCAGCAGCTTGGGGCTCGGGGCAGCTGAAGCTTTCTTT.

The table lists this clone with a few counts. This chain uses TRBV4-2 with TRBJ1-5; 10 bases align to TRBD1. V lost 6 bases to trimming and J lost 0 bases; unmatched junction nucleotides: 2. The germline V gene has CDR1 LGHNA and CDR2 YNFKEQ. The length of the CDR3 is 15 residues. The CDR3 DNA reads TGTGCCAGCAGGGACAGGGGGAATAGCAATCAGCCCCAGCATTTT. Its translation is CASRDRGNSNQPQHF.

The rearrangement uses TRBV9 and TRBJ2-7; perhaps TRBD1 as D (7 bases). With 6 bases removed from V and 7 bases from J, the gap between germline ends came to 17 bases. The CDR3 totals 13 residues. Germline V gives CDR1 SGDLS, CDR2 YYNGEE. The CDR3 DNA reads TGTGCCAGCAACCTAGGGGGCCGGGAGGAGCAGTACTTC. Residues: CASNLGGREEQYF. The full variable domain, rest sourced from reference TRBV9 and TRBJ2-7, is DSGVTQTPKHLITATGQRVTLRCSPRSGDLSVYWYQQSLDQGLQFLIQYYNGEERAKGNILERFSAQQFPDLHSELNLSSLELGDSALYFCASNLGGREEQYFGPGTRLTVT.

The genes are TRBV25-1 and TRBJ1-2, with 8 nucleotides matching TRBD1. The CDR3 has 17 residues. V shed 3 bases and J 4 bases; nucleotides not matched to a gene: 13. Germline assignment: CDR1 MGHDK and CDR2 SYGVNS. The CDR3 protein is CASSDPRTGRDGYGYTF. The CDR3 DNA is TGTGCCAGCAGTGACCCCCGGACAGGGAGGGACGGCTATGGCTACACCTTC.

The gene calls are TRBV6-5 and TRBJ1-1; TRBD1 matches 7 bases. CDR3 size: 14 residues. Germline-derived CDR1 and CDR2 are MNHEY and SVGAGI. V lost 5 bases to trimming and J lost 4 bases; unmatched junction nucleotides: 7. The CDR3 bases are TGTGCCAGCAGTCGGGGACAGTCGCGCACTGAAGCTTTCTTT. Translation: CASSRGQSRTEAFF.

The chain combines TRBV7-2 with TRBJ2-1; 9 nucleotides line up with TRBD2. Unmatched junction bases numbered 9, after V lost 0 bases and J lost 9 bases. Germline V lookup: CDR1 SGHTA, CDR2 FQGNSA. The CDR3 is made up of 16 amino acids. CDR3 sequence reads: CASSLALSSGVSEQFF. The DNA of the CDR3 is TGTGCCAGCAGCTTAGCGCTTTCTAGCGGGGTAAGTGAGCAGTTCTTC.

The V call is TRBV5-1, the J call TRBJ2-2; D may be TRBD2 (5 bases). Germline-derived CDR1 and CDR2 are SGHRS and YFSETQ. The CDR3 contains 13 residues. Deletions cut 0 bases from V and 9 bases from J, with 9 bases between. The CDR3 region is CASSLEGVRELFF. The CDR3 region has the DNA TGCGCCAGCAGCTTGGAGGGAGTGCGGGAGCTGTTTTTT.

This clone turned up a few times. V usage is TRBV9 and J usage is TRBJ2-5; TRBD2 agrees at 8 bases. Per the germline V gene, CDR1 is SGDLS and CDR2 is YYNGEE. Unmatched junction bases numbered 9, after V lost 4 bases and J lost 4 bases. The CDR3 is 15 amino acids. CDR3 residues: CASSPRGGLGETQYF. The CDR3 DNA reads TGTGCCAGCAGCCCCCGGGGGGGCCTGGGAGAGACCCAGTACTTC.

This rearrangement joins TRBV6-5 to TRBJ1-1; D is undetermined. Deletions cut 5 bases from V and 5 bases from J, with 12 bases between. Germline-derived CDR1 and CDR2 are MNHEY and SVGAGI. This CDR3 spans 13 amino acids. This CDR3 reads CASSKPPRTEAFF. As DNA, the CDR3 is TGTGCCAGCAGTAAGCCCCCTCGTACTGAAGCTTTCTTT.

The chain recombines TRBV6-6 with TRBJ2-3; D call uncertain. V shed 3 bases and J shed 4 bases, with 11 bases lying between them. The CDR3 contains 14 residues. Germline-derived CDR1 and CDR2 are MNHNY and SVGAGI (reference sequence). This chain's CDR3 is CASSYGVEADTQYF. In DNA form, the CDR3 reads TGTGCCAGCAGTTATGGGGTTGAGGCAGATACGCAGTATTTT.

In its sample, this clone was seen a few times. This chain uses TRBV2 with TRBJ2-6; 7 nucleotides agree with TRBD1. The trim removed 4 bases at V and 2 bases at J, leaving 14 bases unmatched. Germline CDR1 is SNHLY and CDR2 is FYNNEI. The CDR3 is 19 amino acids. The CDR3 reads CASSVISGSGGAGANVLTF. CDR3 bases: TGTGCCAGCAGTGTCATCTCGGGGTCAGGGGGTGCTGGGGCCAACGTCCTGACTTTC.

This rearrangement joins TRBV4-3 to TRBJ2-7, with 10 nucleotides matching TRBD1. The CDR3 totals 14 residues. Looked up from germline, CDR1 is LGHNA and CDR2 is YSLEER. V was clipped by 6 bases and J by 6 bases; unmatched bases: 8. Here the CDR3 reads CASSHGTGDREQYF. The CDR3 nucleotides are TGCGCCAGCAGTCATGGGACAGGGGATCGCGAGCAGTACTTC.

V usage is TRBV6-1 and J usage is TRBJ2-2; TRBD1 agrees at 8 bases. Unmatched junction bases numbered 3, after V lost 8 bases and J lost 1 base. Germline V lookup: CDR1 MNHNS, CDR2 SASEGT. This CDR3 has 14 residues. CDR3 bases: TGTGCCAGCCCAGGGGGCATGAACACCGGGGAGCTGTTTTTT. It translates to CASPGGMNTGELFF.

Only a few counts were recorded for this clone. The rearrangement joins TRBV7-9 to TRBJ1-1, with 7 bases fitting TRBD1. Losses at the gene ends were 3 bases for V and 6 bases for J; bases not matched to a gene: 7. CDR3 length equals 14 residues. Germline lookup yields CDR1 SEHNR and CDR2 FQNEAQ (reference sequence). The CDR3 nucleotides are TGTGCCAGCAGCTTCTATACAGGGGAGGCTGAAGCTTTCTTT. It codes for CASSFYTGEAEAFF.

The CDR3 DNA reads TGTGCCAGCAGTTACTCAAGGGGCCGAGGCTACACCTTC. It yields the protein CASSYSRGRGYTF. This chain joins TRBV6-5 and TRBJ1-2; D possibly corresponds to TRBD1 (5 bases). Germline V CDR1 and CDR2: MNHEY, SVGAGI. The germline V and J ends were trimmed by 0 bases and 8 bases, with 10 bases remaining between them. The CDR3 runs 13 residues.

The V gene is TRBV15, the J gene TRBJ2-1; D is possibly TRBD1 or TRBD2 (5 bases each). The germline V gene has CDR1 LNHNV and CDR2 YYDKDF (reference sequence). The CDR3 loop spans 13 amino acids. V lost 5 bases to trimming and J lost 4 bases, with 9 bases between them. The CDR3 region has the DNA TGTGCCACCAGCGTGGGGGTTTACAATGAGCAGTTCTTC. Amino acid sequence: CATSVGVYNEQFF.

CDR3 bases: TGCGCCAGCAGCTCAAGCGGGGGCGCGACTGAAGCTTTCTTT. Translating gives CASSSSGGATEAFF. The chain recombines TRBV5-1 with TRBJ1-1, with a possible D match to TRBD1 (6 bases). This CDR3 spans 14 amino acids. With 3 bases removed from V and 5 bases from J, the gap between germline ends came to 14 bases. CDR1 SGHRS and CDR2 YFSETQ come from the germline V gene. The complete variable domain, with remaining parts taken from reference TRBV5-1 and TRBJ1-1, reads KAGVTQTPRYLIKTRGQQVTLSCSPISGHRSVSWYQQTPGQGLQFLFEYFSETQRNKGNFPGRFSGRQFSNSRSEMNVSTLELGDSALYLCASSSSGGATEAFFGQGTRLTVV.

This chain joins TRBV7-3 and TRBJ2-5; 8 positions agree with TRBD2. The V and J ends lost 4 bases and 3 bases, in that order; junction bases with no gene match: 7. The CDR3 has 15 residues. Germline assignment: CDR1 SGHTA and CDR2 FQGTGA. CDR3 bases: TGTGCCAGCAGCTGGGGCGGGGGGCTTGAAGAGACCCAGTACTTC. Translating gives CASSWGGGLEETQYF.

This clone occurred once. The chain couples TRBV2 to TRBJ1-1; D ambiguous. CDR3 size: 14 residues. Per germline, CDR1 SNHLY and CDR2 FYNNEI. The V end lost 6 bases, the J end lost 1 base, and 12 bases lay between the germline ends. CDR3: CASRVGIQNTEAFF. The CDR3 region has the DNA TGTGCCAGCAGAGTCGGGATTCAGAACACTGAAGCTTTCTTT.

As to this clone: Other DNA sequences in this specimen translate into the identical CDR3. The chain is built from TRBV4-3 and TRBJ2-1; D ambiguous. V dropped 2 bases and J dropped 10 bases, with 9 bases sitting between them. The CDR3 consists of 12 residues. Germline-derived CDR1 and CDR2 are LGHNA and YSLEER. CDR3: CASSQYMGEQFF. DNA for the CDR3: TGCGCCAGCAGCCAATATATGGGGGAGCAGTTCTTC.

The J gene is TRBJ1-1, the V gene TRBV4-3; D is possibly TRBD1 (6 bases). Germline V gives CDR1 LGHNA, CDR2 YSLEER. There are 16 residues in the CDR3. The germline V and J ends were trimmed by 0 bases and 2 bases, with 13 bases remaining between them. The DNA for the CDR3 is TGCGCCAGCAGCCAAGAGACAGGTCTGCAAAACACTGAAGCTTTCTTT. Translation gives CASSQETGLQNTEAFF.

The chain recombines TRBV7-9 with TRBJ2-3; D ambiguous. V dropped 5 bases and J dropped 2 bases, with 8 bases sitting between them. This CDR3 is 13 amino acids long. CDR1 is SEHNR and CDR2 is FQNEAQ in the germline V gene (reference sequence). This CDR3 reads CASSQDHTDTQYF. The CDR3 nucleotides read TGTGCCAGCAGCCAGGACCACACAGATACGCAGTATTTT.

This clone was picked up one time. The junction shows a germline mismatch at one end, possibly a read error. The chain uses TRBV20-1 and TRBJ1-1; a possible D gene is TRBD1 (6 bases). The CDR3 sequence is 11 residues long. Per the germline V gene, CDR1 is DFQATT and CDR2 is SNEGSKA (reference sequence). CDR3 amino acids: CSARGSGTHTF. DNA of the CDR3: TGCAGTGCTAGAGGGTCCGGGACACATACTTTT.

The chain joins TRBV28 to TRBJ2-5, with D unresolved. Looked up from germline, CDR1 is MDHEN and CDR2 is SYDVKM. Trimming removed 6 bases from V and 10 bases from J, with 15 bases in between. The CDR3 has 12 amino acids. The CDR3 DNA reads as TGTGCCAGCAGCTCCACCCCCCCGAACCAGTACTTC. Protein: CASSSTPPNQYF.

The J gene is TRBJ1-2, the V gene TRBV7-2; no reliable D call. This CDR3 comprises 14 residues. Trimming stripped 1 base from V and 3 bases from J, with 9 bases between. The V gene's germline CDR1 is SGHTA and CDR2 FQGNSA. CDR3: CASSLVSGDYGYTF. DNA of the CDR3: TGTGCCAGCAGCTTAGTTTCCGGGGACTATGGCTACACCTTC. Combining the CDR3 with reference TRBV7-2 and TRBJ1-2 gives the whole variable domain GAGVSQSPSNKVTEKGKDVELRCDPISGHTALYWYRQSLGQGLEFLIYFQGNSAPDKSGLPSDRFSAERTGGSVSTLTIQRTQQEDSAVYLCASSLVSGDYGYTFGSGTRLTVV.

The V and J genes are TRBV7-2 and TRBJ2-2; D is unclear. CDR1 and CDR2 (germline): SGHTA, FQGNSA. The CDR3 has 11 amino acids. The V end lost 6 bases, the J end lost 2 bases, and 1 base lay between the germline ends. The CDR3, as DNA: TGTGCCAGCAGAAACACCGGGGAGCTGTTTTTT. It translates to CASRNTGELFF.